Each of the 22 T cell receptor beta chains below was sequenced from the same sample in a study of blood T cells in healthy people across ages. Primers used in a second PCR of roughly 7 to 11 cycles were a sample-barcoded 5' primer and a J-beta primer mix. TCRdb re-called the 5' RACE reads with MiXCR, one entry per CDR3 protein. The data hold more than 1,000,000 distinct CDR3 sequences, with around 27% observed a single time. The sample was also linked to a second study, of T cells of mothers and their children.

Sequencing was performed on blood. Receptor source: a girl aged 2 to 9 in good health.

This chain joins TRBV7-2 and TRBJ2-7; the D gene is possibly TRBD1 (5 bases). Germline CDR1 and CDR2: SGHTA and FQGNSA. The CDR3 contains 14 residues. V was clipped by 5 bases and J by 4 bases, with 15 bases between them. The CDR3 nucleotides are TGTGCCAGCAGCCCAGGGCTTGTTGTGTACGAGCAGTACTTC. It codes for CASSPGLVVYEQYF.

In this sample, this clonotype turned up a few times. The CDR3 DNA is TGTGCCAGCAGTATATCTCACGGTACCTACGAGCAGTACTTC. It codes for CASSISHGTYEQYF. V and J are TRBV14 and TRBJ2-7; D uncertain. Trimming pared 6 bases from V and 2 bases from J, leaving 14 bases between. There are 14 residues in the CDR3. CDR1 SGHDN and CDR2 FVKESK come from the germline V gene.

The V call is TRBV13, the J call TRBJ1-6; perhaps TRBD1 as D (5 bases). In germline, CDR1 is PRHDT, CDR2 FYEKMQ (reference sequence). This CDR3 region has 14 residues. V was shortened by 5 bases and J by 10 bases, with 15 bases between the two germline ends. The chain's CDR3 is CASSLGHGSSPLHF. CDR3 nucleotides: TGTGCCAGCAGCCTCGGACACGGTTCCTCACCCCTCCACTTT.

In this sample, this clonotype turned up a few times. V gene TRBV7-2 combines with J gene TRBJ2-1; D uncertain. The end of the DNA aligns better with TRBJ2-5, so the J call may be wrong. This CDR3 has 16 amino acids. Germline assignment: CDR1 SGHTA and CDR2 FQGNSA. CDR3 protein: CASSLERPGPGETQYF. The CDR3 DNA reads as TGTGCCAGCAGCTTAGAACGGCCGGGCCCTGGGGAGACCCAGTACTTC.

The V call is TRBV7-8, the J call TRBJ2-5; the D gene could be TRBD1 or TRBD2 (5 bases each). The last part of the DNA fits TRBJ2-1 better; the J call may be wrong. Germline values: CDR1 SGHVS, CDR2 FQNEAQ. The CDR3 loop spans 15 amino acids. The CDR3 DNA reads TGTGCCAGCAGTCCCTTTGGGGACCTATACAATGAGCAGTTCTTC. Its protein is CASSPFGDLYNEQFF.

The CDR3 sequence is CASSLASSGRWGGEQFF. The DNA for the CDR3 is TGTGCCAGCAGCTTAGCGTCCAGCGGGAGATGGGGTGGTGAGCAGTTCTTC. V and J are TRBV7-2 and TRBJ2-1; 8 positions match TRBD2. V was pared by 0 bases and J by 9 bases, with 13 bases of the junction left unmatched. Germline CDR1 and CDR2: SGHTA and FQGNSA. This CDR3 contains 17 residues.

In this sample, this clonotype turned up a few times. The J gene is TRBJ2-5, the V gene TRBV27; a possible D gene is TRBD1 (5 bases). The J call may be mistaken, given a closer DNA end match to TRBJ2-7. This CDR3 comprises 14 residues. Germline lookup yields CDR1 MNHEY and CDR2 SMNVEV (reference sequence). The CDR3 loop is CASSQQDTVYEQYF. Written as DNA, the CDR3 is TGTGCCAGCAGTCAGCAGGACACGGTCTACGAGCAGTACTTC.

This clonotype was seen more than once but under ten times. The genes are TRBV15 and TRBJ2-2; D unresolved. The germline V gene encodes CDR1 LNHNV and CDR2 YYDKDF (reference sequence). Between the trimmed V and J ends, which lost 5 bases and 8 bases, there was a span of 12 bases. This CDR3 is 13 amino acids long. The CDR3 coding sequence is TGTGCCACCAGCGACCCGGGCGCAGGGGAGCTGTTTTTT. It translates to CATSDPGAGELFF.

This clonotype has a handful of counts. This chain connects TRBV29-1 to TRBJ2-1, with TRBD2 matching over 7 bases. The CDR3 has 14 residues. Looked up from germline, CDR1 is SQVTM and CDR2 is ANQGSEA. J lost 4 bases, V lost 4 bases, and 7 bases had no gene match. DNA of the CDR3: TGCAGCGTTGGGAGGCTAGCGGAGTACAATGAGCAGTTCTTC. It translates to CSVGRLAEYNEQFF.

Only a few counts were recorded for this clonotype. The chain combines TRBV7-8 with TRBJ2-2; tentative D call: TRBD2 (7 bases). The V gene lost 5 bases and the J gene lost 3 bases, with 16 bases spanning the gap. Germline CDR1 SGHVS, CDR2 FQNEAQ. This CDR3 is 16 amino acids long. The CDR3 DNA follows: TGTGCCAGCAGCAAAGGGGGGGGAGGGGACACCGGGGAGCTGTTTTTT. It is translated as CASSKGGGGDTGELFF.

This clonotype was seen a few times. The genes are TRBV6-6 and TRBJ1-4; 8 positions match TRBD1. V lost 2 bases and J lost 4; bases outside the gene matches: 3. Per germline, CDR1 MNHNY and CDR2 SVGAGI (reference sequence). This CDR3 has 15 amino acids. CDR3 nucleotide sequence: TGTGCCAGCAGTTACCGGACAGGGAATAATGAAAAACTGTTTTTT. Its protein is CASSYRTGNNEKLFF.

The genes are TRBV7-6 and TRBJ2-5; no firm D call. Germline-derived CDR1 and CDR2 are SGHVS and FNYEAQ. This CDR3 spans 11 amino acids. V was pared by 1 base and J by 13 bases, with 10 bases between. The CDR3 DNA sequence: TGTGCCAGCAGCTTAGGGGTGGCCTTGTACTTC. Protein product: CASSLGVALYF.

The V and J genes are TRBV27 and TRBJ2-2; D is unclear. The germline V gene encodes CDR1 MNHEY and CDR2 SMNVEV (reference sequence). V gave up 5 bases and J gave up 4 bases, with 11 bases separating them. CDR3 length: 14 amino acids. The CDR3: CASSLGSSTGELFF. CDR3 coding DNA: TGTGCCAGCAGTCTGGGGTCCTCCACCGGGGAGCTGTTTTTT.

The chain has TRBV2 and TRBJ1-5; TRBD1 agrees at 8 bases. The CDR3 runs 15 residues. Germline V gene data show CDR1 as SNHLY and CDR2 as FYNNEI. The V segment lost 3 bases and the J segment 5 bases; nucleotides outside the gene matches: 6. The CDR3 here is CASSDGDRGYQPQHF. CDR3 sequence (DNA): TGTGCCAGCAGTGACGGCGACAGGGGTTATCAGCCCCAGCATTTT.

CDR3 region: CASSVGGTGLENEQYF. As DNA, the CDR3 is TGTGCCAGCAGCGTAGGAGGCACAGGGTTGGAAAACGAGCAGTACTTC. The rearrangement uses TRBV9 and TRBJ2-7, with a possible D match to TRBD1 (6 bases). CDR1 and CDR2 (germline): SGDLS, YYNGEE. The CDR3 sequence is 16 residues long. The V end lost 0 bases, the J end lost 5 bases, and 18 bases lay between the germline ends.

The J gene is TRBJ2-5, the V gene TRBV15; the D is unclear. Trimming cost V 0 bases and J 5 bases, with 7 bases left between them. Germline CDR1 and CDR2: LNHNV and YYDKDF (reference sequence). The CDR3 has 13 amino acids. DNA for the CDR3: TGTGCCACCAGCAGAGATCACGATGAGACCCAGTACTTC. Translating gives CATSRDHDETQYF.

This clonotype was seen a handful of times. The chain combines TRBV6-6 with TRBJ2-7; 7 nucleotides agree with TRBD2. CDR1 MNHNY and CDR2 SVGAGI come from the germline V gene (reference sequence). CDR3 length: 13 amino acids. The ends lost 8 bases at V and 4 bases at J; junction bases unmatched: 8. The CDR3 spells CASGVDSGYEQYF. The CDR3 DNA reads TGTGCCAGCGGAGTCGATAGCGGGTACGAGCAGTACTTC.

This clonotype was seen more than once but under ten times. The CDR3 does not close with the conserved phenylalanine or tryptophan, likely indicating a read error. The J gene is TRBJ2-5, the V gene TRBV7-9; 7 nucleotides align to TRBD1. The CDR3 contains 13 residues. CDR1 and CDR2 (germline): SEHNR, FQNEAQ (reference sequence). V gave up 5 bases and J gave up 5 bases; unmatched junction bases: 5. The CDR3 DNA sequence: TGTGCCAGCAGCAGCGACAGGGAGGAGACCCAGTACCTC. This translates into CASSSDREETQYL.

This clonotype was seen only a few times. The V call is TRBV9, the J call TRBJ2-1; the match to TRBD2 covers 7 bases. V lost 0 bases to trimming and J lost 4 bases; unmatched junction nucleotides: 7. Germline V gene lookup returns CDR1 SGDLS and CDR2 YYNGEE. The CDR3 runs to 16 residues. The CDR3 protein is CASSVAGGEGYNEQFF. Written as DNA, the CDR3 is TGTGCCAGCAGCGTAGCCGGAGGGGAGGGATACAATGAGCAGTTCTTC.

This clonotype was counted ten times or more. This chain joins TRBV5-4 and TRBJ2-5; D is perhaps TRBD1 or TRBD2 (5 bases each). From germline, CDR1 is SGHNT and CDR2 YYREEE (reference sequence). This CDR3 region has 13 residues. The germline V and J ends were trimmed by 6 bases and 5 bases, with 14 bases remaining between them. DNA for the CDR3: TGTGCCAGCACCAACTTTGGGACCGAGACCCAGTACTTC. It encodes CASTNFGTETQYF.

The V and J genes are TRBV29-1 and TRBJ2-1; D is unresolved. The CDR3 has 16 amino acids. The V end lost 0 bases, the J end lost 2 bases, and 14 bases lay between the germline ends. Germline assignment: CDR1 SQVTM and CDR2 ANQGSEA. CDR3 region: CSVEDLSSLAYNEQFF. The DNA for the CDR3 is TGCAGCGTTGAAGATTTATCCTCCCTCGCCTACAATGAGCAGTTCTTC.

This sequence joins TRBV4-3 and TRBJ2-5; perhaps TRBD2 as D (6 bases). The germline gives CDR1 LGHNA, CDR2 YSLEER. Trimming removed 2 bases at V and 1 base at J, with 11 bases between. CDR3 size: 15 residues. The CDR3 protein is CASSQQSGVQETQYF. The CDR3 nucleotides read TGCGCCAGCAGCCAACAGTCGGGAGTCCAAGAGACCCAGTACTTC.